This TCR beta chain was profiled in a study of blood T cell repertoires in COVID-19. Original processing notes: Amplification from reference gene primers served as the basis for estimated nucleated cell counts. Here immunoSEQ multiplex PCR was the method, and the copy in TCRdb shows in-frame clones only, minus some. For V, J and clone size, that table is used; D and trimming come from the DNA. The table includes under 200,000 clones, around 74% detected once. The CDR3 has 14 amino acids. Trimming removed 7 bases from V and 4 bases from J; junction bases left unmatched: 6. Germline V lookup: CDR1 SGHRS, CDR2 YFSETQ.

Source material: peripheral blood. This receptor was taken from a woman of 80 years or more with acute or convalescent COVID-19. The chain employs TRBV5-1 and TRBJ2-3, with 10 bases lining up with TRBD2. The CDR3, as DNA: TGCGCCAGCGGGGGAAGCGGGAGGGCAGATACGCAGTATTTT. As protein: CASGGSGRADTQYF. Full variable domain (outside the CDR3, taken from reference TRBV5-1 and TRBJ2-3): KAGVTQTPRYLIKTRGQQVTLSCSPISGHRSVSWYQQTPGQGLQFLFEYFSETQRNKGNFPGRFSGRQFSNSRSEMNVSTLELGDSALYLCASGGSGRADTQYFGPGTRLTVL.